The 18 T cell receptor beta chains below all came from one sample that was sequenced in a study of shared clonotypes between healthy human individuals. TCRdb's table, derived via immunoSEQ multiplex PCR, lists solely in-frame clones and lacks some. The profile shows hundreds of thousands of clones, approximately 75% of them singletons. Sample: memory CD4+ T cells sorted from blood. Subset indicated: CD45RA-negative fraction. Receptor source: a woman aged 25-40 years in good health.

This clone was found a few times. The chain is built from TRBV5-6 and TRBJ1-1; 8 nucleotides line up with TRBD1. The trim removed 4 bases at V and 5 bases at J, leaving 7 bases unmatched. The CDR3 loop spans 14 amino acids. CDR1 and CDR2 (germline): SGHDT, YYEEEE. The DNA for the CDR3 is TGTGCCAGCAGCGGCAGGGGGCGAGGGACTGAAGCTTTCTTT. It translates to CASSGRGRGTEAFF. The whole variable domain, remainder taken from reference TRBV5-6 and TRBJ1-1, is DAGVTQSPTHLIKTRGQQVTLRCSPKSGHDTVSWYQQALGQGPQFIFQYYEEEERQRGNFPDRFSGHQFPNYSSELNVNALLLGDSALYLCASSGRGRGTEAFFGQGTRLTVV.

This rearrangement joins TRBV5-1 to TRBJ2-2, with D perhaps given as TRBD1 or TRBD2 (5 bases each). Trimming took 6 bases from V and 3 from J, leaving 12 bases between them. The CDR3 has 14 residues. From germline, CDR1 is SGHRS and CDR2 YFSETQ. The DNA of the CDR3 is TGCGCCAGCACCATGGGGGTAGACACCGGGGAGCTGTTTTTT. Its protein is CASTMGVDTGELFF.

At least ten counts were recorded for this clone. This rearrangement joins TRBV28 to TRBJ2-4, with D perhaps TRBD2 (5 bases). CDR1 MDHEN and CDR2 SYDVKM come from the germline V gene. CDR3 size: 14 residues. Between the trimmed V and J ends, which lost 6 bases and 1 base, there was a span of 10 bases. CDR3 coding DNA: TGTGCCAGCAGGCCCCCGGGGGCCAAAAACATTCAGTACTTC. Translation: CASRPPGAKNIQYF.

The V call is TRBV27, the J call TRBJ2-7; D may be TRBD1 (5 bases). From germline, CDR1 is MNHEY and CDR2 SMNVEV (reference sequence). The CDR3 consists of 14 residues. The germline V and J ends were trimmed by 5 bases and 4 bases, with 15 bases remaining between them. The CDR3 region has the DNA TGTGCCAGCAGTACCCGTTGGGGCGTATACGAGCAGTACTTC. It translates to CASSTRWGVYEQYF.

V is TRBV9 and J is TRBJ1-4; 10 bases map to TRBD1. CDR1 SGDLS and CDR2 YYNGEE come from the germline V gene. Trimming cost V 3 bases and J 7 bases; bases outside gene matches: 6. The length of the CDR3 is 15 residues. CDR3 nucleotide sequence: TGTGCCAGCAGCGACGGGACAGGGGAATTTGAAAAACTGTTTTTT. Residues: CASSDGTGEFEKLFF.

This clone was seen ten or more times. The genes are TRBV9 and TRBJ2-2, with D unresolved. The CDR3 runs to 14 residues. The ends were cut back, 2 bases at V and 7 bases at J, with 12 bases in the middle. The V gene's germline CDR1 is SGDLS and CDR2 YYNGEE. The CDR3 nucleotides read TGTGCCAGCAGCGTGAGGACCTCCGGCGGGGAGCTGTTTTTT. The encoded protein is CASSVRTSGGELFF.

This rearrangement joins TRBV28 to TRBJ2-7; no reliable D call. The V end was cut by 9 bases, the J end by 0 bases, with 9 bases between. The germline V gene encodes CDR1 MDHEN and CDR2 SYDVKM. CDR3 length equals 12 residues. The CDR3 sequence is CASGLSSYEQYF. CDR3 DNA sequence: TGTGCCAGTGGATTAAGCTCCTACGAGCAGTACTTC.

The CDR3 DNA is TGTGCCAGTAACCTCGACAGGGATCACACTGAAGCTTTCTTT. This translates into CASNLDRDHTEAFF. The V and J genes are TRBV19 and TRBJ1-1, with TRBD1 matching over 7 bases. Unmatched junction bases numbered 8, after V lost 7 bases and J lost 3 bases. Germline V CDR1 and CDR2: LNHDA, SQIVND (reference sequence). CDR3 length: 14 amino acids.

In DNA form, the CDR3 reads TGTGCCAGCAGCCATCGACAGGGCCTAGGCACAGATACGCAGTATTTT. Encoded protein: CASSHRQGLGTDTQYF. The chain is built from TRBV13 and TRBJ2-3; 7 bases are shared with TRBD1. The germline V gene has CDR1 PRHDT and CDR2 FYEKMQ (reference sequence). The CDR3 runs to 16 residues. The V segment lost 5 bases and the J segment 1 base; nucleotides outside the gene matches: 9.

The chain carries TRBV7-2 and TRBJ2-1, with TRBD2 identical over 10 bases. The CDR3 is 15 amino acids. V was pared by 5 bases and J by 9 bases, with 10 bases of the junction left unmatched. Germline assignment: CDR1 SGHTA and CDR2 FQGNSA. The CDR3 sequence is CASSRALAGRGEQFF. As DNA, the CDR3 is TGTGCCAGCAGCCGGGCACTAGCGGGACGGGGTGAGCAGTTCTTC.

The V gene is TRBV18, the J gene TRBJ2-1; the match to TRBD2 covers 12 bases. The germline V gene encodes CDR1 KGHSH and CDR2 LQKENI. The J segment lost 6 bases and the V segment lost 3 bases, leaving 3 bases of the junction unmatched. The CDR3 contains 15 residues. The CDR3 region has the DNA TGTGCCAGCTCACCGACTAGCGGGAGTTTCAATGAGCAGTTCTTC. Amino acids: CASSPTSGSFNEQFF. The whole variable domain, remainder taken from reference TRBV18 and TRBJ2-1, is NAGVMQNPRHLVRRRGQEARLRCSPMKGHSHVYWYRQLPEEGLKFMVYLQKENIIDESGMPKERFSAEFPKEGPSILRIQQVVRGDSAAYFCASSPTSGSFNEQFFGPGTRLTVL.

This clone appeared a single time. At the DNA level, this CDR3 is encoded by other sequences in the same sample as well. This chain links TRBV28 with TRBJ2-4, with a possible D match to TRBD2 (5 bases). V was trimmed by 6 bases and J by 6 bases, leaving 9 bases between them. Germline assignment: CDR1 MDHEN and CDR2 SYDVKM. This CDR3 spans 12 amino acids. Here the CDR3 reads CASRTAGNIQYF. Written as DNA, the CDR3 is TGTGCCAGCAGGACGGCGGGAAACATTCAGTACTTC.

This clone was recorded once. V is TRBV7-2 and J is TRBJ1-2; D gene uncertain. The ends were cut back, 1 base at V and 3 bases at J, with 9 bases in the middle. The germline V gene has CDR1 SGHTA and CDR2 FQGNSA. CDR3 size: 14 residues. CDR3 sequence reads: CASSLGTLDYGYTF. Written as DNA, the CDR3 is TGTGCCAGCAGCTTAGGTACGCTCGACTATGGCTACACCTTC.

The J gene is TRBJ2-6, the V gene TRBV29-1; 12 nucleotides match TRBD1. Trimming at V came to 4 bases and at J to 2 bases, leaving 6 bases not matched to a gene. CDR1 is SQVTM and CDR2 is ANQGSEA in the germline V gene. The CDR3 is 17 residues long. In DNA form, the CDR3 reads TGCAGCGTTGCTCCGGGACAGGGGGCACCTGGGGCCAACGTCCTGACTTTC. This translates into CSVAPGQGAPGANVLTF. Using reference TRBV29-1 and TRBJ2-6 for the parts outside the CDR3, the full variable domain is SAVISQKPSRDICQRGTSLTIQCQVDSQVTMMFWYRQQPGQSLTLIATANQGSEATYESGFVIDKFPISRPNLTFSTLTVSNMSPEDSSIYLCSVAPGQGAPGANVLTFGAGSRLTVL.

In the case of this clone: At the DNA level, this CDR3 is encoded by other sequences in the same sample as well. This chain links TRBV5-1 with TRBJ2-1; 7 bases agree with TRBD2. Germline loops: CDR1 SGHRS, CDR2 YFSETQ. The CDR3 contains 15 residues. J lost 3 bases, V lost 0 bases, and 3 bases had no gene match. The CDR3 sequence: CASSLASGNYNEQFF. The CDR3 bases are TGCGCCAGCAGCTTGGCCAGCGGGAACTACAATGAGCAGTTCTTC. The full variable domain, in which reference TRBV5-1 and TRBJ2-1 provide the parts outside the CDR3, is KAGVTQTPRYLIKTRGQQVTLSCSPISGHRSVSWYQQTPGQGLQFLFEYFSETQRNKGNFPGRFSGRQFSNSRSEMNVSTLELGDSALYLCASSLASGNYNEQFFGPGTRLTVL.

The V call is TRBV6-5, the J call TRBJ1-2; the match to TRBD1 covers 9 bases. The V gene's germline CDR1 is MNHEY and CDR2 SVGAGI. J was trimmed by 12 bases and V by 5 bases; bases with no gene match: 10. CDR3 length: 13 amino acids. The CDR3 DNA is TGTGCCAGCAGTACACTCCGGGACAGGGACCACACCTTC. This gives the protein CASSTLRDRDHTF.

The rearrangement uses TRBV29-1 and TRBJ2-7; TRBD2 matches at 8 bases. Germline lookup yields CDR1 SQVTM and CDR2 ANQGSEA. V shed 8 bases, J shed 0 bases, and the junction held 6 bases outside the gene matches. The CDR3 has 13 amino acids. As DNA, the CDR3 is TGCAGCATGATAGCGGGAAGCTCCTACGAGCAGTACTTC. Residues: CSMIAGSSYEQYF.

The V gene is TRBV28, the J gene TRBJ1-2, with TRBD1 as a possible D gene (5 bases). CDR1 and CDR2 from the germline V gene are MDHEN and SYDVKM. This CDR3 comprises 14 residues. V gave up 4 bases and J gave up 5 bases, with 14 bases separating them. The DNA for the CDR3 is TGTGCCAGCAGTTGGAGGGGCCTTGGGTATGGCTACACCTTC. This sequence encodes CASSWRGLGYGYTF.